These 9 T cell receptor beta chains came from one sample sequenced in a study of blood T cell repertoires in COVID-19. TCRdb keeps only in-frame clones here, not all; method: immunoSEQ multiplex PCR. The sample yields over 60,000 clones, roughly 82% seen once. The sequenced sample consisted of peripheral blood. Receptor source: a human donor in a cohort sampled during active COVID-19.

The V and J genes are TRBV5-6 and TRBJ1-1; D gene uncertain. CDR1 and CDR2 from the germline V gene are SGHDT and YYEEEE. V was trimmed by 3 bases and J by 3 bases, leaving 9 bases between them. The CDR3 is 13 residues long. The CDR3 sequence is CASSSPSDTEAFF. DNA for the CDR3: TGTGCCAGCAGCTCCCCTTCGGACACTGAAGCTTTCTTT.

The chain is built from TRBV30 and TRBJ1-2, with 7 bases fitting TRBD1. CDR1 GTSNPN and CDR2 SVGIG come from the germline V gene (reference sequence). CDR3 length: 16 residues. The J segment lost 2 bases and the V segment lost 1 base, leaving 10 bases of the junction unmatched. CDR3 bases: TGTGCCTGGAGTGACAAGGCCTTGGACAGGAACTATGGCTACACCTTC. This sequence encodes CAWSDKALDRNYGYTF.

The J gene is TRBJ2-5, the V gene TRBV12-3 or TRBV12-4; no firm D call. The CDR3 covers 11 residues. V dropped 2 bases and J dropped 7 bases, with 5 bases sitting between them. Written as DNA, the CDR3 is TGTGCCAGCAGTTTATCCGGGACCCAGTACTTC. Translating it yields CASSLSGTQYF.

The chain carries TRBV28 and TRBJ1-4, with D possibly matching TRBD1 (6 bases). V was cut by 4 bases and J by 8 bases, with 11 bases left in between. CDR1 and CDR2 (germline): MDHEN, SYDVKM. The CDR3 sequence is 13 residues long. The CDR3 coding sequence is TGTGCCAGCAGTTACCCAGGGGACGAAAAACTGTTTTTT. Its translation: CASSYPGDEKLFF.

The chain carries TRBV7-9 and TRBJ1-1, with TRBD1 matching 11 bases. The CDR3 runs to 16 residues. The V segment lost 7 bases and the J segment 0 bases; nucleotides outside the gene matches: 7. Germline V lookup: CDR1 SEHNR, CDR2 FQNEAQ (reference sequence). CDR3 sequence: CASKIGQGAMNTEAFF. In DNA form, the CDR3 reads TGTGCCAGCAAGATAGGACAGGGGGCTATGAACACTGAAGCTTTCTTT.

The chain recombines TRBV9 with TRBJ2-1, with 9 bases that match TRBD2. This CDR3 has 15 amino acids. V lost 4 bases, J lost 3 bases, and 5 bases stayed unmatched. Germline assignment: CDR1 SGDLS and CDR2 YYNGEE. CDR3 sequence (DNA): TGTGCCAGCAGCCTAAGACTAGCGGACTACAATGAGCAGTTCTTC. It is translated as CASSLRLADYNEQFF.

The chain employs TRBV4-1 and TRBJ1-2; 11 bases align to TRBD1. The V and J ends lost 1 base and 8 bases, in that order; junction bases with no gene match: 6. Per germline, CDR1 MGHRA and CDR2 YSYEKL. The CDR3 runs 15 residues. The CDR3 sequence: CASSQGTGGVDGYTF. CDR3 nucleotides: TGCGCCAGCAGCCAAGGGACAGGGGGCGTCGACGGCTACACCTTC.

The chain carries TRBV6-5 and TRBJ2-7; D uncertain. Germline-derived CDR1 and CDR2 are MNHEY and SVGAGI. CDR3 length: 15 amino acids. The V gene lost 2 bases and the J gene lost 0 bases, with 11 bases spanning the gap. CDR3 region: CASSYGRQSSYEQYF. The CDR3 region has the DNA TGTGCCAGCAGTTACGGCAGGCAGAGCTCCTACGAGCAGTACTTC.

The gene calls are TRBV11-3 and TRBJ2-5; TRBD2 matches at 8 bases. V shed 1 base, J shed 5 bases, and the junction held 9 bases outside the gene matches. This CDR3 has 16 residues. Looked up from germline, CDR1 is SGHNT and CDR2 is YENEEA. The CDR3 DNA follows: TGTGCCAGCAGCTTAGGAGCGGGGGTACCCGAGGAGACCCAGTACTTC. The encoded protein is CASSLGAGVPEETQYF.